The 25 T cell receptor beta chains below all came from one sample that was sequenced in a study of control samples from healthy donors and cancer patients. TCRdb's table, derived via immunoSEQ multiplex PCR, lists solely in-frame clones and lacks some. The sample holds under 60,000 clones, 93% seen once. Input material: PBMCs. Source of these receptors: a woman in her forties or fifties with head and neck cancer.

The chain couples TRBV5-1 to TRBJ2-3; maybe TRBD2 (6 bases). CDR3 size: 14 residues. The V and J ends lost 0 bases and 2 bases respectively, with 7 bases between them. The germline CDR1 and CDR2 sequences are SGHRS and YFSETQ. The CDR3 loop is CASSLGGATDTQYF. The CDR3, as DNA: TGCGCCAGCAGCTTGGGCGGGGCCACAGATACGCAGTATTTT.

In this sample, this clone turned up once. The J gene is TRBJ2-3, the V gene TRBV30, with TRBD2 identical over 8 bases. The CDR3 runs 16 residues. Per germline, CDR1 GTSNPN and CDR2 SVGIG (reference sequence). With V trimmed by 2 bases and J by 2 bases, 9 bases remained unmatched. The CDR3 protein is CAWSRGQREPTDTQYF. The CDR3 coding sequence is TGTGCCTGGAGTAGGGGCCAGCGGGAGCCCACAGATACGCAGTATTTT.

The V gene is TRBV2, the J gene TRBJ1-2; 7 bases fit TRBD1. This CDR3 has 13 residues. J was trimmed by 1 base and V by 6 bases; bases with no gene match: 2. Germline CDR1 SNHLY, CDR2 FYNNEI. CDR3 nucleotide sequence: TGTGCCAGCAGCCAGGGGGTTAACTATGGCTACACCTTC. This encodes CASSQGVNYGYTF.

The V and J genes are TRBV6-6 and TRBJ2-1, with 7 bases fitting TRBD1. V trimming: 7 bases; J trimming: 3 bases; junction bases outside the gene matches: 6. Germline V gene data show CDR1 as MNHNY and CDR2 as SVGAGI (reference sequence). The CDR3 runs to 14 residues. The CDR3 DNA reads TGTGCCAGCACCATCGACAGGGTCTACAATGAGCAGTTCTTC. It codes for CASTIDRVYNEQFF.

The chain is built from TRBV9 and TRBJ2-5; tentative D call: TRBD2 (7 bases). The CDR3 runs 16 residues. The germline V and J ends were trimmed by 1 base and 0 bases, with 13 bases remaining between them. In germline, CDR1 is SGDLS, CDR2 YYNGEE. This CDR3 reads CASSVNGGLNQETQYF. The CDR3 DNA is TGTGCCAGCAGCGTAAACGGGGGGCTAAACCAAGAGACCCAGTACTTC.

The chain couples TRBV29-1 to TRBJ1-2, with D perhaps TRBD1 (6 bases). Germline loops: CDR1 SQVTM, CDR2 ANQGSEA. Trimming removed 3 bases at V and 13 bases at J, with 15 bases between. CDR3 length equals 11 residues. CDR3 region: CSVEDSLFSTF. CDR3 DNA sequence: TGCAGCGTTGAGGACAGCCTGTTTTCCACCTTC.

CDR3 amino acids: CASSLQPGTSYEQYF. The CDR3 DNA reads TGTGCCAGCAGCTTACAACCCGGGACGTCCTACGAGCAGTACTTC. The J gene is TRBJ2-7, the V gene TRBV7-9, with D possibly called TRBD1 or TRBD2 (5 bases each). V was pared by 2 bases and J by 1 base, with 12 bases between. The CDR3 sequence is 15 residues long. Germline CDR1 reads SEHNR; CDR2 reads FQNEAQ (reference sequence). The full variable domain, completed using reference TRBV7-9 and TRBJ2-7, is DTGVSQNPRHKITKRGQNVTFRCDPISEHNRLYWYRQTLGQGPEFLTYFQNEAQLEKSRLLSDRFSAERPKGSFSTLEIQRTEQGDSAMYLCASSLQPGTSYEQYFGPGTRLTVT.

The rearrangement joins TRBV5-1 to TRBJ2-5; D is possibly TRBD1 (5 bases). Germline values: CDR1 SGHRS, CDR2 YFSETQ. V lost 6 bases and J 3 bases, leaving 18 bases between the germline ends. The CDR3 has 15 residues. DNA of the CDR3: TGCGCCAGCACCAGGGCCCCTGCGTCTGAAGAGACCCAGTACTTC. Protein: CASTRAPASEETQYF.

J is TRBJ1-2 and V is TRBV10-3; D remains ambiguous. The CDR3 runs to 14 residues. Trimming cost V 0 bases and J 7 bases, with 12 bases left between them. The germline V gene encodes CDR1 ENHRY and CDR2 SYGVKD. This CDR3 reads CAISESNRELGYTF. CDR3 bases: TGTGCCATCAGTGAGTCGAACAGAGAGCTTGGCTACACCTTC.

V gene TRBV6-5 combines with J gene TRBJ1-6; 7 bases are shared with TRBD1. Germline loops: CDR1 MNHEY, CDR2 SVGAGI. The V gene end was trimmed by 5 bases and the J gene end by 7 bases; junction bases not matched to a gene: 5. This CDR3 is 14 amino acids long. CDR3 sequence: CASSTDRANSPLHF. In nucleotides, the CDR3 is TGTGCCAGCAGTACCGACAGGGCGAATTCACCCCTCCACTTT.

The genes are TRBV28 and TRBJ1-3; TRBD1 agrees at 8 bases. The V and J ends lost 6 bases and 4 bases, in that order; junction bases with no gene match: 5. CDR3 length: 14 amino acids. Germline V gene lookup returns CDR1 MDHEN and CDR2 SYDVKM. As DNA, the CDR3 is TGTGCCAGCAGGCGCCGGGACAGGGGAAACACCATATATTTT. Its translation: CASRRRDRGNTIYF.

This chain uses TRBV29-1 with TRBJ2-7; the D is unclear. The CDR3 sequence is 12 residues long. With 1 base removed from V and 5 bases from J, the gap between germline ends came to 9 bases. Per germline, CDR1 SQVTM and CDR2 ANQGSEA. CDR3 in DNA: TGCAGCGTTGAAGTATATGGGGACGAGCAGTACTTC. The encoded protein is CSVEVYGDEQYF.

This chain joins TRBV6-2 or TRBV6-3 and TRBJ1-2; D is undetermined. This CDR3 spans 15 amino acids. The V end was cut by 2 bases, the J end by 2 bases, with 12 bases between. CDR1 and CDR2 (germline): MNHEY, SVGEGT. For the CDR3, the DNA is TGTGCCAGCAGTTACGGGGTGATGGAGAACTATGGCTACACCTTC. Translating gives CASSYGVMENYGYTF.

The chain has TRBV6-5 and TRBJ1-1; unclear D gene. The CDR3 has 14 residues. The germline V gene has CDR1 MNHEY and CDR2 SVGAGI. Trimming took off 0 bases at V and 1 base at J, with 6 bases between the two ends. This CDR3 reads CASSYSRSNTEAFF. The CDR3 coding sequence is TGTGCCAGCAGTTACTCGCGATCGAACACTGAAGCTTTCTTT.

The CDR3 here is CASSQDWRGGETQYF. The CDR3 DNA reads as TGCGCCAGCAGCCAAGATTGGAGGGGGGGAGAGACCCAGTACTTC. The V call is TRBV4-1, the J call TRBJ2-5; a weak D match, TRBD2 (7 bases). Germline V CDR1 and CDR2: MGHRA, YSYEKL. The CDR3 sequence is 15 residues long. The germline V and J ends were trimmed by 0 bases and 4 bases, with 12 bases remaining between them.

The chain links TRBV9 to TRBJ2-2; D unclear. Trimming removed 4 bases at V and 7 bases at J, with 5 bases between. The CDR3 runs to 11 residues. Germline CDR1 reads SGDLS; CDR2 reads YYNGEE. The chain's CDR3 is CASSLDGELFF. The CDR3, as DNA: TGTGCCAGCAGCTTAGACGGGGAGCTGTTTTTT.

In this sample, this clone turned up once. V usage is TRBV6-5 and J usage is TRBJ2-1, with D hard to call. V was clipped by 7 bases and J by 2 bases, with 12 bases between them. Germline-derived CDR1 and CDR2 are MNHEY and SVGAGI. The length of the CDR3 is 14 residues. The CDR3 spells CASKAVPPYNEQFF. The CDR3 nucleotides read TGTGCCAGCAAGGCGGTACCCCCCTACAATGAGCAGTTCTTC.

The chain recombines TRBV5-4 with TRBJ1-1; TRBD1 aligns across 8 bases. Per the germline V gene, CDR1 is SGHNT and CDR2 is YYREEE (reference sequence). With 0 bases clipped from V and 10 bases from J, the junction kept 8 bases outside the gene matches. The CDR3 consists of 14 residues. The CDR3 DNA sequence: TGTGCCAGCAGCTTGGACGGACAGGGTTTCAGAGCTTTCTTT. This encodes CASSLDGQGFRAFF.

The chain recombines TRBV5-4 with TRBJ2-7; no clear D. The CDR3 has 11 residues. Trimming took 5 bases from V and 0 from J, leaving 3 bases between them. The germline gives CDR1 SGHNT, CDR2 YYREEE (reference sequence). As DNA, the CDR3 is TGTGCCAGCAGTTCCTCCTACGAGCAGTACTTC. This translates into CASSSSYEQYF.

V is TRBV2 and J is TRBJ1-3; D is undetermined. Germline V gene lookup returns CDR1 SNHLY and CDR2 FYNNEI. V dropped 6 bases and J dropped 0 bases, with 12 bases sitting between them. The CDR3 runs 15 residues. CDR3 DNA: TGTGCCAGCAGACAAGGACTCAGCTCTGGAAACACCATATATTTT. Protein: CASRQGLSSGNTIYF.

The rearrangement uses TRBV11-2 and TRBJ2-3, with D possibly matching TRBD2 (6 bases). The CDR3 spans 16 residues. V was pared by 5 bases and J by 6 bases, with 21 bases between. CDR1 is SGHAT and CDR2 is FQNNGV in the germline V gene. This CDR3 reads CASSHYRGSSHDTQYF. Here the CDR3 DNA reads TGTGCCAGCAGCCACTACCGGGGGTCTAGTCATGATACGCAGTATTTT. The full variable domain, completed using reference TRBV11-2 and TRBJ2-3, is EAGVAQSPRYKIIEKRQSVAFWCNPISGHATLYWYQQILGQGPKLLIQFQNNGVVDDSQLPKDRFSAERLKGVDSTLKIQPAKLEDSAVYLCASSHYRGSSHDTQYFGPGTRLTVL.

The chain recombines TRBV3-1 (or the pseudogene TRBV3-2) with TRBJ2-1; a possible D gene is TRBD1 (7 bases). The V gene's germline CDR1 is LGHDT and CDR2 YNNKEL (reference sequence). V gave up 4 bases and J gave up 4 bases, with 20 bases separating them. The CDR3 loop spans 17 amino acids. The CDR3, as DNA: TGTGCCAGCAGCCCCCTCAGGGGGGACGCCAATTACAATGAGCAGTTCTTC. This encodes CASSPLRGDANYNEQFF.

This clone was detected once. The chain combines TRBV6-6 with TRBJ1-2, with TRBD1 matching over 7 bases. Germline V gene sequence: CDR1 MNHNY, CDR2 SVGAGI (reference sequence). The CDR3 runs 15 residues. Losses at the gene ends were 7 bases for V and 6 bases for J; bases not matched to a gene: 14. CDR3 residues: CASIIGGTAQDGYTF. CDR3 DNA: TGTGCCAGCATTATTGGGGGGACAGCTCAGGATGGCTACACCTTC.

The rearrangement joins TRBV27 to TRBJ1-5; D is possibly TRBD1 (5 bases). CDR3 length equals 13 residues. In germline, CDR1 is MNHEY, CDR2 SMNVEV (reference sequence). V lost 5 bases, J lost 9 bases, and 14 bases lay in between. The CDR3 DNA follows: TGTGCCAGCAGTGCGCAGGGTTCAGGGCCCCAGCATTTT. Its translation: CASSAQGSGPQHF.

This clone appeared a single time. The chain carries TRBV3-1 (or the pseudogene TRBV3-2) and TRBJ2-7; perhaps TRBD1 as D (5 bases). V lost 1 base and J lost 2, with 9 bases in between. The CDR3 totals 14 residues. The germline gives CDR1 LGHDT, CDR2 YNNKEL (reference sequence). The CDR3 loop is CASSQASGTYEQYF. For the CDR3, the DNA is TGTGCCAGCAGCCAAGCGTCAGGGACCTACGAGCAGTACTTC.